Below, 18 T cell receptor beta chains from the same sample are listed, as sequenced in a study of blood T cell repertoires in COVID-19. Generated by immunoSEQ multiplex PCR, the TCRdb table keeps only in-frame clones and is missing some. The data hold a few hundred thousand clones, with over 75% observed a single time. Sequences were obtained from peripheral blood. These receptors came from a human donor in a cohort sampled during active COVID-19.

This chain uses TRBV27 with TRBJ1-1; a possible D gene is TRBD1 (5 bases). The CDR3 loop spans 16 amino acids. The ends were cut back, 4 bases at V and 4 bases at J, with 19 bases in the middle. Germline-derived CDR1 and CDR2 are MNHEY and SMNVEV (reference sequence). CDR3 sequence: CASSSPTDPQGTEAFF. The CDR3 DNA reads as TGTGCCAGCAGTTCCCCGACAGACCCCCAGGGCACTGAAGCTTTCTTT.

The V gene is TRBV24-1, the J gene TRBJ2-1, with 7 bases lining up with TRBD1. V shed 3 bases, J shed 8 bases, and the junction held 6 bases outside the gene matches. Germline V gene lookup returns CDR1 KGHDR and CDR2 SFDVKD. The CDR3 extends over 14 amino acids. CDR3 sequence reads: CATSDRDRVDEQFF. The CDR3 coding sequence is TGTGCCACCAGTGATCGAGACAGGGTCGATGAGCAGTTCTTC.

This clone occurred many times. This chain joins TRBV6-5 and TRBJ1-1; TRBD1 might be the D (5 bases). From germline, CDR1 is MNHEY and CDR2 SVGAGI. V dropped 3 bases and J dropped 4 bases, with 18 bases sitting between them. This CDR3 has 16 residues. DNA for the CDR3: TGTGCCAGCAGTTATGGCTTTGGGAGGGGAATCACTGAAGCTTTCTTT. Residues: CASSYGFGRGITEAFF.

This clone occurred a few times. CDR3 sequence reads: CASSLGTRGNTGELFF. CDR3 DNA: TGTGCCAGCAGCTTAGGAACCAGGGGAAACACCGGGGAGCTGTTTTTT. V usage is TRBV5-4 and J usage is TRBJ2-2; D might be TRBD1 (6 bases). This CDR3 has 16 amino acids. The V end lost 2 bases, the J end lost 2 bases, and 13 bases lay between the germline ends. Germline CDR1 reads SGHNT; CDR2 reads YYREEE (reference sequence).

The rearrangement links TRBV28 to TRBJ2-5; D ambiguous. Germline CDR1 MDHEN, CDR2 SYDVKM. The CDR3 length is 14 residues. V was pared by 1 base and J by 5 bases, with 11 bases between. This CDR3 reads CASSLLAGFETQYF. DNA of the CDR3: TGTGCCAGCAGTTTATTGGCAGGCTTCGAGACCCAGTACTTC.

The genes are TRBV27 and TRBJ2-1; 12 bases match TRBD2. V trimming: 4 bases; J trimming: 9 bases; junction bases outside the gene matches: 13. The V gene's germline CDR1 is MNHEY and CDR2 SMNVEV (reference sequence). The CDR3 has 17 residues. CDR3 DNA sequence: TGTGCCAGCAGTTCCACCCGCTTGACTAGCGGGAGTCTTGAGCAGTTCTTC. This codes for CASSSTRLTSGSLEQFF.

The chain carries TRBV19 and TRBJ2-1, with TRBD2 as a possible D gene (6 bases). Germline lookup yields CDR1 LNHDA and CDR2 SQIVND (reference sequence). The length of the CDR3 is 16 residues. V lost 8 bases and J lost 2, with 19 bases in between. The CDR3 protein is CASLYLRDSTYNEQFF. DNA for the CDR3: TGTGCCAGTCTTTATCTGAGGGACTCCACCTACAATGAGCAGTTCTTC.

This clone came up many times. The chain uses TRBV10-3 and TRBJ1-5, with a weak D call TRBD1 (6 bases). CDR1 and CDR2 from the germline V gene are ENHRY and SYGVKD. The CDR3 covers 15 residues. Trimming removed 8 bases from V and 0 bases from J, with 14 bases in between. CDR3 in DNA: TGTGCCATCGGGGGTGAGGGGGATAGCAATCAGCCCCAGCATTTT. Its translation is CAIGGEGDSNQPQHF.

A word on this clone: Since the CDR3 does not end with the conserved phenylalanine or tryptophan, this likely comes from a read error. No DNA is shown, since the ends of the CDR3 on it are uncertain; the CDR3 is the one TCRdb lists. This chain uses TRBV21-1 with TRBJ1-2; no DNA check was done on the table's D call, TRBD1. TRBV21-1 is termed a pseudogene. The CDR3 region is 13 residues in length, termini included. CDR3 residues: CASSKVPGAAAGP.

This chain connects TRBV30 to TRBJ1-5, with D unclear. Trimming cost V 0 bases and J 6 bases, with 12 bases left between them. Germline CDR1 and CDR2: GTSNPN and SVGIG (reference sequence). This CDR3 is 14 amino acids long. In nucleotides, the CDR3 is TGTGCCTGGAGTGTACGATCCCCGGGTCAGCCCCAGCATTTT. It yields the protein CAWSVRSPGQPQHF.

This chain connects TRBV24-1 to TRBJ2-3, with D possibly matching TRBD1 (5 bases). V was trimmed by 2 bases and J by 2 bases, leaving 10 bases between them. Germline V lookup: CDR1 KGHDR, CDR2 SFDVKD. CDR3 size: 15 residues. The CDR3 is CATSDSGHLTDTQYF. The CDR3 region has the DNA TGTGCCACCAGTGATTCCGGACACCTCACAGATACGCAGTATTTT.

This rearrangement joins TRBV5-8 to TRBJ1-2, with unresolved D. V was cut by 5 bases and J by 4 bases, with 12 bases left in between. CDR3 length: 13 residues. Germline V gives CDR1 SGHTS, CDR2 YDEGEE. As DNA, the CDR3 is TGTGCCAGCAGAAGCCGGCGGCTCTATGGCTACACCTTC. Amino acid sequence: CASRSRRLYGYTF. The full variable domain, completed using reference TRBV5-8 and TRBJ1-2, is EAGVTQSPTHLIKTRGQQATLRCSPISGHTSVYWYQQALGLGLQFLLWYDEGEERNRGNFPPRFSGRQFPNYSSELNVNALELEDSALYLCASRSRRLYGYTFGSGTRLTVV.

A few counts support this clone. The rearrangement joins TRBV5-6 to TRBJ2-5, with D possibly matching TRBD2 (5 bases). Germline V gene sequence: CDR1 SGHDT, CDR2 YYEEEE. This CDR3 has 15 residues. Trimming stripped 5 bases from V and 0 bases from J, with 14 bases between. The CDR3 DNA sequence: TGTGCCAGCAGTCGCCGGGGATCGTACCAAGAGACCCAGTACTTC. Encoded protein: CASSRRGSYQETQYF.

The chain links TRBV5-1 to TRBJ2-3; 10 bases are a match to TRBD2. V was pared by 3 bases and J by 4 bases, with 5 bases of the junction left unmatched. The germline V gene encodes CDR1 SGHRS and CDR2 YFSETQ. The CDR3 spans 15 residues. CDR3 loop: CASSSGTSESDTQYF. The DNA for the CDR3 is TGCGCCAGCAGCTCCGGGACTAGCGAGTCAGATACGCAGTATTTT. Supplemented by reference TRBV5-1 and TRBJ2-3, the full variable domain reads KAGVTQTPRYLIKTRGQQVTLSCSPISGHRSVSWYQQTPGQGLQFLFEYFSETQRNKGNFPGRFSGRQFSNSRSEMNVSTLELGDSALYLCASSSGTSESDTQYFGPGTRLTVL.

This clone came up once. The chain uses TRBV7-2 and TRBJ2-7, with D possibly TRBD1 on 6 matching bases. CDR3 size: 15 residues. V was trimmed by 4 bases and J by 2 bases, leaving 15 bases between them. Germline CDR1 SGHTA, CDR2 FQGNSA. The CDR3 reads CASSSMDWGPYEQYF. The CDR3 coding sequence is TGTGCCAGCAGCTCGATGGACTGGGGGCCCTACGAGCAGTACTTC.

This clone was picked up one time. V is TRBV10-3 and J is TRBJ2-1, with TRBD2 identical over 8 bases. Trimming took 7 bases from V and 8 from J; bases not matched to a gene: 4. Germline V CDR1 and CDR2: ENHRY, SYGVKD. The CDR3 runs to 12 residues. The CDR3 DNA is TGTGCCATCACCGGGGGGGCTGATGAGCAGTTCTTC. Its translation: CAITGGADEQFF.

The chain links TRBV10-1 to TRBJ1-2; TRBD1 matches 8 bases. Germline V gene sequence: CDR1 WNHNN, CDR2 SYGVQD (reference sequence). This CDR3 contains 13 residues. The trim removed 6 bases at V and 8 bases at J, leaving 8 bases unmatched. CDR3 sequence: CASRPQGAEGYTF. CDR3 nucleotide sequence: TGCGCCAGCAGGCCCCAGGGGGCCGAAGGCTACACCTTC.

A remark on this clone: At the DNA level, this CDR3 is encoded by other sequences in the same sample as well. The chain links TRBV7-8 to TRBJ2-7, with D possibly TRBD1 on 6 matching bases. The germline CDR1 and CDR2 sequences are SGHVS and FQNEAQ. The CDR3 runs 13 residues. V was shortened by 1 base and J by 4 bases, with 8 bases between the two germline ends. The CDR3 bases are TGTGCCAGCAGCTTAGACAGGGCGTACGAGCAGTACTTC. Protein sequence: CASSLDRAYEQYF.